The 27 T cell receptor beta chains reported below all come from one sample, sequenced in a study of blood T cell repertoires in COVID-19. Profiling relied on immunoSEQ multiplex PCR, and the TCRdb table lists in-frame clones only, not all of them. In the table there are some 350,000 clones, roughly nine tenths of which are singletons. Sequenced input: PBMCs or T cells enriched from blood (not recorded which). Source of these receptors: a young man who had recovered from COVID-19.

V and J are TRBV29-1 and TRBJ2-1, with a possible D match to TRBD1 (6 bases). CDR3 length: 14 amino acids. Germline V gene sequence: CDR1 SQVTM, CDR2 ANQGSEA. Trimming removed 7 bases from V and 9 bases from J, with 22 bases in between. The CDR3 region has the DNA TGCAGCGGTGCTCTTTACGAACAGGGCGGTGAGCAGTTCTTC. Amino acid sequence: CSGALYEQGGEQFF.

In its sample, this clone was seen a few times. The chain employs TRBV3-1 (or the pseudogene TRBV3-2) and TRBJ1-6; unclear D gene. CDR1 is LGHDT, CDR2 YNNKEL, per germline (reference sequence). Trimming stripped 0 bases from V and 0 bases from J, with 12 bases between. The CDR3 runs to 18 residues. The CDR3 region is CASSQDWSGNSYNSPLHF. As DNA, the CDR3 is TGTGCCAGCAGCCAAGATTGGTCGGGGAACTCCTATAATTCACCCCTCCACTTT.

CDR3 sequence (DNA): TGTGCCAGCAGCTTAGGGGGCGAGGCCGCTTTCTTT. Encoded protein: CASSLGGEAAFF. This sequence joins TRBV11-2 and TRBJ1-1; maybe TRBD1 (5 bases). The CDR3 loop spans 12 amino acids. The ends were cut back, 1 base at V and 11 bases at J, with 11 bases in the middle. The germline V gene encodes CDR1 SGHAT and CDR2 FQNNGV.

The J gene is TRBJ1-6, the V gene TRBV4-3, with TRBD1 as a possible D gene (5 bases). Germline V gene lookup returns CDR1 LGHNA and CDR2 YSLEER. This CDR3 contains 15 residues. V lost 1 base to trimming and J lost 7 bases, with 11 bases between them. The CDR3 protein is CASSQGGTSNSPLHF. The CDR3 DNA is TGCGCCAGCAGCCAAGGGGGCACGTCCAATTCACCCCTCCACTTT.

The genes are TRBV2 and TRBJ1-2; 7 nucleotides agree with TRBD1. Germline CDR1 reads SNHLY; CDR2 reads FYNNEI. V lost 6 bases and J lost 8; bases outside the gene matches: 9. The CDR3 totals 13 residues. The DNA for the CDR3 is TGTGCCAGCAGGGGACCGGGACAGAACGGCTACACCTTC. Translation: CASRGPGQNGYTF.

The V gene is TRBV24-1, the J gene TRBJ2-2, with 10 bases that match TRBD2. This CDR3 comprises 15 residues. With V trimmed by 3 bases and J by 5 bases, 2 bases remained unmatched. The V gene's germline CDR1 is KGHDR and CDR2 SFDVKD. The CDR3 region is CATSDTSGTTGELFF. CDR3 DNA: TGTGCCACCAGTGATACTAGCGGGACTACCGGGGAGCTGTTTTTT.

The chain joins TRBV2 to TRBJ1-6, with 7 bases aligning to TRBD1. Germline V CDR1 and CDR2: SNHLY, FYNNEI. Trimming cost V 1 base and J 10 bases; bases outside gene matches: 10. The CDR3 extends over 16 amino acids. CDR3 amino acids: CASSEGRTGFESPLHF. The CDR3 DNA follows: TGTGCCAGCAGTGAAGGAAGGACAGGATTTGAGTCACCCCTCCACTTT.

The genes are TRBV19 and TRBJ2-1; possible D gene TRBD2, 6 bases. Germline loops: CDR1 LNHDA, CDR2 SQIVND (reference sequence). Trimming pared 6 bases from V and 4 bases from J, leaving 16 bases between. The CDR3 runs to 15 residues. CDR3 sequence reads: CASSDWRATYNEQFF. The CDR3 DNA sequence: TGTGCCAGTAGCGACTGGAGGGCCACTTACAATGAGCAGTTCTTC.

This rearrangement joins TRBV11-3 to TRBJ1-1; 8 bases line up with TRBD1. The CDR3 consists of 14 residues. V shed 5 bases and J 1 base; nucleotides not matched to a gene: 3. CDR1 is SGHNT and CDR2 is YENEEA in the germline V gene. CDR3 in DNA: TGTGCCAGCAGCCTTGGACAGGGGAACACTGAAGCTTTCTTT. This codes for CASSLGQGNTEAFF.

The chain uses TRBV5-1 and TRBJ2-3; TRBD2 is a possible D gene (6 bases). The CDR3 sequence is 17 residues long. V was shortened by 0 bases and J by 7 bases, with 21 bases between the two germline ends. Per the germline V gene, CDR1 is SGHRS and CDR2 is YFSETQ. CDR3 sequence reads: CASSLDTAGTTSHTQYF. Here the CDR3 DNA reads TGCGCCAGCAGCTTGGACACGGCGGGGACCACCAGCCATACGCAGTATTTT.

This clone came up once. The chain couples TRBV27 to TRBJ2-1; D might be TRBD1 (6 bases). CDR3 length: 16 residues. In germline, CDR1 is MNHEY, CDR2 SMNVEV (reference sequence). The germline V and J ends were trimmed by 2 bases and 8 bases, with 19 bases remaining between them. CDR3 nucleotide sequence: TGTGCCAGCAGTTTAAGTGTTGGCAGGGGCTGGGATGAGCAGTTCTTC. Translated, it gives CASSLSVGRGWDEQFF.

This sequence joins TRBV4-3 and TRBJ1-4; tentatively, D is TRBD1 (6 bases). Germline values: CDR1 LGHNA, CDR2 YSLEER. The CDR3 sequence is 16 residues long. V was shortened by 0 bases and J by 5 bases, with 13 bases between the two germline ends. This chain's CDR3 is CASSQDPPGANEKLFF. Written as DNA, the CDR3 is TGCGCCAGCAGCCAAGATCCTCCAGGGGCCAATGAAAAACTGTTTTTT.

DNA of the CDR3: TGTGCCACCAGCAGAGAGCGGGGGGCCTCCTACGAGCAGTACTTC. This encodes CATSRERGASYEQYF. This sequence joins TRBV15 and TRBJ2-7; 8 bases line up with TRBD2. The germline V gene encodes CDR1 LNHNV and CDR2 YYDKDF (reference sequence). The junction had 1 base not matched to a gene; V was cut back by 0 bases and J by 0 bases. This CDR3 has 15 residues.

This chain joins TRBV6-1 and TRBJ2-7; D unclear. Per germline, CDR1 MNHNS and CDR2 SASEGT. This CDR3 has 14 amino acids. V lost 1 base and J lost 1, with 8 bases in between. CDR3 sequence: CASSEGGRSYEQYF. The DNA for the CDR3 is TGTGCCAGCAGTGAAGGAGGAAGGTCCTACGAGCAGTACTTC.

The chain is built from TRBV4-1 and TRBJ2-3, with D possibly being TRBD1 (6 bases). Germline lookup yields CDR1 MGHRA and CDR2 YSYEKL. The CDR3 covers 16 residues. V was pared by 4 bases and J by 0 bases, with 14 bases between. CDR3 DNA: TGCGCCAGCAGCCCCCCCAGGGGAGCTAGCACAGATACGCAGTATTTT. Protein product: CASSPPRGASTDTQYF.

CDR3 amino acids: CASSPPGGEVNTEAFF. The DNA for the CDR3 is TGTGCCAGCTCACCACCAGGTGGGGAGGTTAACACTGAAGCTTTCTTT. The V call is TRBV18, the J call TRBJ1-1; D is undetermined. The CDR3 has 16 residues. The ends were cut back, 0 bases at V and 2 bases at J, with 13 bases in the middle. Per germline, CDR1 KGHSH and CDR2 LQKENI.

The CDR3 coding sequence is TGTGCCAGCAGCGTTAAATTGTGGGGACAGGGGTTAGGAGATACTGAAGCTTTCTTT. Translated, it gives CASSVKLWGQGLGDTEAFF. The genes are TRBV11-2 and TRBJ1-1; 10 nucleotides line up with TRBD1. The germline V gene has CDR1 SGHAT and CDR2 FQNNGV. The trim removed 5 bases at V and 5 bases at J, leaving 20 bases unmatched. The CDR3 extends over 19 amino acids.

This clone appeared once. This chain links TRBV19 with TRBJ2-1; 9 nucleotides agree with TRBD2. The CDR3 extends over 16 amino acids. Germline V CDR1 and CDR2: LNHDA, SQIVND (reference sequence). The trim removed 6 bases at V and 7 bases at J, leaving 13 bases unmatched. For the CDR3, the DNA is TGTGCCAGTAGCTCCCGTAGCGGGAGAGTTGTGAATGAGCAGTTCTTC. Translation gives CASSSRSGRVVNEQFF.

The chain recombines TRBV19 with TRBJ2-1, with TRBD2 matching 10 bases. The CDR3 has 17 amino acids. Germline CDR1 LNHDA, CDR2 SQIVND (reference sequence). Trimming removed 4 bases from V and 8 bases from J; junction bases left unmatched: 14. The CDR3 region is CASSKGGGASGSYEQFF. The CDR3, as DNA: TGTGCCAGTAGTAAGGGTGGCGGGGCTAGCGGGAGCTATGAGCAGTTCTTC.

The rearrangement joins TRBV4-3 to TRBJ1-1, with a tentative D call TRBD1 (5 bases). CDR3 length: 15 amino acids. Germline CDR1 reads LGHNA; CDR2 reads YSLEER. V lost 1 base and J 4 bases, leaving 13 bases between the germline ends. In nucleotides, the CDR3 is TGCGCCAGCAGCCAAGGGGCAGGACAAAGCACTGAAGCTTTCTTT. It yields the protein CASSQGAGQSTEAFF.

The DNA of the CDR3 is TGTGCCAGCAGCGACCCCGGGTACAGGGCCCTAGCCAAAAACATTCAGTACTTC. This gives the protein CASSDPGYRALAKNIQYF. The V call is TRBV21-1, the J call TRBJ2-4; the table's D call of TRBD1 was not tested on the DNA. TRBV21-1 is a documented pseudogene. The CDR3 is 18 amino acids.

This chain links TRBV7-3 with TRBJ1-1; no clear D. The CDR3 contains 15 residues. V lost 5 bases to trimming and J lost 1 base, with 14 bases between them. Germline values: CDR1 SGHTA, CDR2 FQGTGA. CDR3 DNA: TGTGCCAGCAGCCCCGGGAGGTCCACGAACACTGAAGCTTTCTTT. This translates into CASSPGRSTNTEAFF.

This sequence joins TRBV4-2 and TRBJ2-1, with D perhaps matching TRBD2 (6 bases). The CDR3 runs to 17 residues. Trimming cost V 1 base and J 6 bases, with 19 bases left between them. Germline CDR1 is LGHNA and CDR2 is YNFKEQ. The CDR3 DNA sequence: TGTGCCAGCAGCCAAGCCTCAGAGGTCGCGGGGACCAATGAGCAGTTCTTC. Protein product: CASSQASEVAGTNEQFF.

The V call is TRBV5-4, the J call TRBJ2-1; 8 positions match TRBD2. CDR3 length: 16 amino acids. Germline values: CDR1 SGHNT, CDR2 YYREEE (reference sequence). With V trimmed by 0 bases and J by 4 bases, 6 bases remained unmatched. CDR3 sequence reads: CASSLEPSGYYNEQFF. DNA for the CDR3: TGTGCCAGCAGCTTGGAGCCTAGCGGGTATTACAATGAGCAGTTCTTC.

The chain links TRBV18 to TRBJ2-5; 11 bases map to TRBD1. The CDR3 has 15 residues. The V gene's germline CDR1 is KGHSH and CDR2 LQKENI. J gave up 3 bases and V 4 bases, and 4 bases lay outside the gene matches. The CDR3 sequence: CASSRGTGGKETQYF. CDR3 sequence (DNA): TGTGCCAGCTCACGGGGGACAGGGGGAAAAGAGACCCAGTACTTC.

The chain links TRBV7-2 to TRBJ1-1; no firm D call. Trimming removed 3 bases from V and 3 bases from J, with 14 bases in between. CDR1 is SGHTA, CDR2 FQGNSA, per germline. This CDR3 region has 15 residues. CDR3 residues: CASSFLGVEYTEAFF. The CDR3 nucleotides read TGTGCCAGCAGCTTCCTTGGAGTGGAATACACTGAAGCTTTCTTT.

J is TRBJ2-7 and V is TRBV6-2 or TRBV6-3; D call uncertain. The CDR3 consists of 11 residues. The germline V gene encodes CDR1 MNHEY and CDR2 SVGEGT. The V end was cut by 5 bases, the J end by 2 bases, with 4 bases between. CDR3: CASSGPYEQYF. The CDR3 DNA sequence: TGTGCCAGCAGTGGCCCCTACGAGCAGTACTTC.